The TCR beta chain under discussion was sequenced for a study of blood T cell repertoires in COVID-19. Background on the study: The United States, Italy and Spain provided the acute and convalescent COVID-19 samples. PBMCs, B-cell-depleted T cells, or T cells were the source of the cDNA or gDNA that made up the material.

The table lists this clone with a count of one. This CDR3 spans 15 amino acids. Assay: immunoSEQ multiplex PCR; the TCRdb copy retains only in-frame clones and omits some. The sample holds tens of thousands of clones; roughly nine tenths are singletons and the top ten take around 5%. Sequencing used peripheral blood. This receptor was obtained from a man aged 60 to 69 with active COVID-19. The chain recombines TRBV21-1 with TRBJ2-3; whether TRBD2, the table's D call, matches the DNA was not checked. TRBV21-1 is marked as a pseudogene. The CDR3 loop is CASSKVVRGADTQYF. As DNA, the CDR3 is TGTGCCAGCAGCAAAGTTGTTCGGGGGGCAGATACGCAGTATTTT.